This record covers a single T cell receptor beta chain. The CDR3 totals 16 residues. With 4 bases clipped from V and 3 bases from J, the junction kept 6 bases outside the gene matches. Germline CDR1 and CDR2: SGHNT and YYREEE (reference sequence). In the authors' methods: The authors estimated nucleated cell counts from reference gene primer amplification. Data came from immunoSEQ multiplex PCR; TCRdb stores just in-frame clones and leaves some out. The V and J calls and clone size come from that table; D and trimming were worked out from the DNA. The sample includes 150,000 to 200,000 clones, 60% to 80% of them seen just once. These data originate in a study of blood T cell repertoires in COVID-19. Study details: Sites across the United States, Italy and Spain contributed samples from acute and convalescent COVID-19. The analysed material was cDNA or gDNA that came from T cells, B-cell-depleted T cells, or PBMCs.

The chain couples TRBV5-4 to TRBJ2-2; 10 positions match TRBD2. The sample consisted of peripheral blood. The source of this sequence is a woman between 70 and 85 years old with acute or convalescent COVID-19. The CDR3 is CASSRASGSDTGELFF. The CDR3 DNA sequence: TGTGCCAGCAGCCGAGCTAGCGGGAGTGACACCGGGGAGCTGTTTTTT.